These T cell receptor beta chains were read from a single sample in a study of blood T cell repertoires in COVID-19. Sequencing was performed with immunoSEQ multiplex PCR; in TCRdb, only in-frame clones are kept and a portion is missing. The sample lists 200,000 or so clones, approximately 90% seen once, with approximately 2.3% in the top ten. Sample: peripheral blood. These TCRs come from a man between 65 and 79 years old with active or convalescent COVID-19. Both conserved end residues are part of each CDR3. A D gene is named only where the DNA matches it firmly. Clone size is not always given. Where it is, it says once, few, many or a class for expanded clones.

TGCGCCAGCAGCCTATATCCCGGGGGCTCCTACAATGAGCAGTTCTTC | CASSLYPGGSYNEQFF | NA | TRBJ2-1 | NA | TRBV4-3
TGTGCCAGCAGCCAAGATGGGACACCCTACAATGAGCAGTTCTTC | CASSQDGTPYNEQFF | once | TRBJ2-1 | NA | TRBV3-1/TRBV3-2
TGTGCCAGCAGCCCTGATTCCGGGATGTTATTACCCCTCCACTTT | CASSPDSGMLLPLHF | NA | TRBJ1-6 | NA | TRBV5-6
TGTGCCAGCAATCCTCACGGGACTAACACAGATACGCAGTATTTT | CASNPHGTNTDTQYF | NA | TRBJ2-3 | TRBD2 | TRBV9
TGTGCCAGCAGCCTATATGGAGCCGAGCAGTACTTC | CASSLYGAEQYF | NA | TRBJ2-7 | NA | TRBV3-1/TRBV3-2
TGTGCCAGCAGCTTAGCTGCTGGGCGGGCTCAAGAGACCCAGTACTTC | CASSLAAGRAQETQYF | NA | TRBJ2-5 | NA | TRBV7-2
TGTGCCAGCAGCTCCCGGGTAGCGGGGGGTACATCGCAGTATTTT | CASSSRVAGGTSQYF | NA | TRBJ2-3 | TRBD2 | TRBV7-2
TGCGCCAGCAGCCGACTAGCGGGCGAAAACTCCTACGAGCAGTACTTC | CASSRLAGENSYEQYF | NA | TRBJ2-7 | TRBD2 | TRBV4-1
TGCGCCAGCAGCTTGGGGTCGGGTACCTACGAGCAGTACTTC | CASSLGSGTYEQYF | once | TRBJ2-7 | NA | TRBV5-1
TGTGCCAGCAGCTTGTTGCGGGGTGGCGAGCAGTACTTC | CASSLLRGGEQYF | NA | TRBJ2-7 | NA | TRBV5-6
TGTGCCAGCAGCTTAGTTTCTACCCCAAGCAATCAGCCCCAGCATTTT | CASSLVSTPSNQPQHF | NA | TRBJ1-5 | NA | TRBV7-2
TGTGCCAGCTCCCCGTCCGGAGGTAGCAATCAGCCCCAGCATTTT | CASSPSGGSNQPQHF | NA | TRBJ1-5 | NA | TRBV18
TGTGCCTGGAGGCGGGGGTACTTATTTCTGAACTTC | CAWRRGYLFLNF | NA | TRBJ2-7 | TRBD2 | TRBV30
TGTGCCAGCAGCCCAAGAGGGAATGCGACAGGGGGGTGGGAAAAACTGTTTTTT | CASSPRGNATGGWEKLFF | NA | TRBJ1-4 | TRBD1 | TRBV5-7
TGTGCCAGCAGGATGGGACAGATGAATTCACCCCTCCACTTT | CASRMGQMNSPLHF | few | TRBJ1-6 | TRBD1 | TRBV6-5
TGTGCCAGCAGCTTAGTGGGAACAGGGGGCGCACAGGGGAACACTGAAGCTTTCTTT | CASSLVGTGGAQGNTEAFF | NA | TRBJ1-1 | TRBD1 | TRBV7-2
TGTGCCTGGAGACCACTAAGGTTAGGTGGCTACACCTTC | CAWRPLRLGGYTF | NA | TRBJ1-2 | NA | TRBV30
TGTGCCAGCAGTGATCGGGTAAAAGAGACCCAGTACTTC | CASSDRVKETQYF | NA | TRBJ2-5 | NA | TRBV6-1
TGCGCCAGCAGCCGAGCCCCTCGTGGTGAGCAGTTCTTC | CASSRAPRGEQFF | NA | TRBJ2-1 | NA | TRBV5-1
TGTGCCAGCAGCCCCTCTCCTAGCGGGCTTTGGAGGGGTCGCACAGATACGCAGTATTTT | CASSPSPSGLWRGRTDTQYF | NA | TRBJ2-3 | TRBD2 | TRBV28
TGTGCCAGCAGCTTAACTCTGGCGGGAGTTTCTGGTGAGCAGTTCTTC | CASSLTLAGVSGEQFF | NA | TRBJ2-1 | TRBD2 | TRBV7-8
TGTGCCAGTAGATGGGACAGAAACACCGGGGAGCTGTTTTTT | CASRWDRNTGELFF | NA | TRBJ2-2 | TRBD1 | TRBV19
TGTGCCAGCAGAGAGACTAGCGGGAACACCGGGGAGCTGTTTTTT | CASRETSGNTGELFF | NA | TRBJ2-2 | TRBD2 | TRBV28
TGTGCCAGCAGCCAAGACCCGACAGGGGCTGGGGCCAACGTCCTGACTTTC | CASSQDPTGAGANVLTF | once | TRBJ2-6 | TRBD1 | TRBV14
TGTGCCAGTAGTTTCTGGGACAGGTATGGCTACACCTTC | CASSFWDRYGYTF | NA | TRBJ1-2 | TRBD1 | TRBV19
TGCGCCAGCAGCTCTGGACAGCTGAACACTGAAGCTTTCTTT | CASSSGQLNTEAFF | NA | TRBJ1-1 | NA | TRBV5-1
TGTGCCAGCTCACCGAGCCTAGCGGGGTCGTCCTACGAGCAGTACTTC | CASSPSLAGSSYEQYF | once | TRBJ2-7 | TRBD2 | TRBV18
TGCAGCGTTGCGTCGGGGGCCTACGAGCAGTACTTC | CSVASGAYEQYF | NA | TRBJ2-7 | NA | TRBV29-1
TGCGCCAGCAGCTTGGGTTGGACTAGCGGGGGAATTATCACAGATACGCAGTATTTT | CASSLGWTSGGIITDTQYF | NA | TRBJ2-3 | TRBD2 | TRBV5-1
TGCGCCAGCAGCCCAAATGACAGGAACACAGATACGCAGTATTTT | CASSPNDRNTDTQYF | NA | TRBJ2-3 | NA | TRBV5-1
TGTGCCAGCAGCCCGACAGGGACCGTCAATTCACCCCTCCACTTT | CASSPTGTVNSPLHF | NA | TRBJ1-6 | TRBD1 | TRBV5-5
TGTGCCACCAGCAGAGACAGGGGGATTGAGCAGTTCTTC | CATSRDRGIEQFF | NA | TRBJ2-1 | TRBD1 | TRBV15
TGTGCCAGCAGCTTAGATGGGAGTCGGAATGAGCAGTTCTTC | CASSLDGSRNEQFF | NA | TRBJ2-1 | NA | TRBV11-2
TGCGCCAGCAGCTCAGGTATAGGGGGCGAGCAGTACTTC | CASSSGIGGEQYF | NA | TRBJ2-7 | NA | TRBV5-1
TGTGCCTCATCCGGGGAACCTGGGGTATACAATGAGCAGTTCTTC | CASSGEPGVYNEQFF | NA | TRBJ2-1 | NA | TRBV24-1
TGCGCCAGCAGCCAGAGGGGACTCTCCTACAATGAGCAGTTCTTC | CASSQRGLSYNEQFF | NA | TRBJ2-1 | NA | TRBV5-1
TGTGCCAGCAGTTTCCCTAGCGGGAGAAATAATGAGCAGTTCTTC | CASSFPSGRNNEQFF | NA | TRBJ2-1 | TRBD2 | TRBV6-2/TRBV6-3
TGTGCCAGCAGTGAAGGACTAAATACGCAGTATTTT | CASSEGLNTQYF | few | TRBJ2-3 | NA | TRBV12-3/TRBV12-4
TGCAGCGTTGTGGTGGTAGCGGCGAACACCGGGGAGCTGTTTTTT | CSVVVVAANTGELFF | NA | TRBJ2-2 | NA | TRBV29-1
TGTGCCACCAGTGACCCCGGACAGGAAAGAGATACGCAGTATTTT | CATSDPGQERDTQYF | NA | TRBJ2-3 | TRBD1 | TRBV24-1
TGTGCCAGTAGTACACCAGACAGTCGTGGCGAGCAGTACTTC | CASSTPDSRGEQYF | NA | TRBJ2-7 | NA | TRBV19
TGTGCCAGCAGCTACCCCCCGGGGGGCAACTATGGCTACACCTTC | CASSYPPGGNYGYTF | NA | TRBJ1-2 | NA | TRBV11-2
TGTGCCAGCTCACCCCTCGGGACAGGGATGGGGACAGATACGCAGTATTTT | CASSPLGTGMGTDTQYF | NA | TRBJ2-3 | TRBD1 | TRBV18
TGTGCCAGTCGGGCAGGGCTGAACACTGAAGCTTTCTTT | CASRAGLNTEAFF | few | TRBJ1-1 | NA | TRBV19
TGCGCCAGCAGCTTGGCCTGGGCGGGAGGATCAAATGAGCAGTTCTTC | CASSLAWAGGSNEQFF | NA | TRBJ2-1 | TRBD2 | TRBV5-1
TGTGCCAGCAGCCCCCGGGGCACGAACAGGGGCTACTCCTACGAGCAGTACTTC | CASSPRGTNRGYSYEQYF | NA | TRBJ2-7 | TRBD1 | TRBV11-2
TGCGCCAGCAGCGAAGGAGTGATCACTGAAGCTTTCTTT | CASSEGVITEAFF | NA | TRBJ1-1 | NA | TRBV5-1
TGTGCCAGCAGCTCGTTAGAGACCCAGTACTTC | CASSSLETQYF | few | TRBJ2-5 | NA | TRBV5-6
TGTGCCAGCAGCCAGGCGGGTGGGAATCAGCCCCAGCATTTT | CASSQAGGNQPQHF | NA | TRBJ1-5 | NA | TRBV3-1/TRBV3-2
TGTGCCAGCAGTTACTCGACCGGGGGCACTGAAGCTTTCTTT | CASSYSTGGTEAFF | NA | TRBJ1-1 | NA | TRBV6-5
TGTGCCACCTATACAGGGGACTCCTATAATTCACCCCTCCACTTT | CATYTGDSYNSPLHF | NA | TRBJ1-6 | TRBD1 | TRBV5-4